The sequence of this T cell receptor (beta chain) was determined in a study of Tregs in tolerant kidney transplant recipients. In regard to this clone: The antigen remains unidentified.

Study results and limitations: The small number of patients limits these findings pending further validation. Nucleotide sequences could not be compared across some patients' samples due to primer changes.

Clones were read by immunoSEQ multiplex PCR, and TCRdb kept only the in-frame ones, dropping some. The data contain roughly 80,000 clones, roughly nine tenths of them seen just once; the ten biggest clones take up around 1.6%. Recipients received nonmyeloablative bone marrow transplants from related graft donors, with transient mixed chimerism. The material was CD4+ T cells from blood (PBMCs), obtained 24 months after the transplant. This TCR was sampled from a human patient who received a combined kidney and bone marrow transplant. Some T cells may have originated in the graft donor.

The CDR3 loop reads CASSFGGVGEQYF. In DNA form, the CDR3 reads TGCGCCAGCAGCTTCGGGGGGGTCGGGGAGCAGTACTTC. V usage is TRBV5-1 and J usage is TRBJ2-5; 8 positions match TRBD2. V shed 2 bases and J 11 bases; nucleotides not matched to a gene: 8. The CDR3 is 13 amino acids. Germline V gives CDR1 SGHRS, CDR2 YFSETQ.